Listed below are T cell receptor beta chains from one sample, sequenced in a study of blood T cell repertoires in COVID-19. This table comes from immunoSEQ multiplex PCR, and its TCRdb copy is limited to in-frame clones, with some not included. The sample lists approximately 320,000 clones, under 90% occurring once. The sample was peripheral blood. The receptors were sampled from a woman aged 25 to 39 with COVID-19, enrolled during active disease. CDR3s include the opening cysteine and the closing phenylalanine or tryptophan. Fields, in order: D gene, J gene, V gene, CDR3 protein. The D gene is left open where the match is weak.

D: TRBD2
J: TRBJ2-6
V: TRBV4-2
CDR3: CASSQDRVSGAIIGANVLTF

D: TRBD2
J: TRBJ2-3
V: TRBV5-1
CDR3: CASSLGPTSGGRGTDTQYF

D: -
J: TRBJ2-2
V: TRBV5-6
CDR3: CASSSLTPGELFF

D: TRBD1
J: TRBJ1-2
V: TRBV2
CDR3: CASSEGYRGPYGYTF

D: -
J: TRBJ2-1
V: TRBV7-5
CDR3: CVRSLANQVSYNEQFF

D: -
J: TRBJ1-1
V: TRBV2
CDR3: CASSESPFRENAFF

D: -
J: TRBJ2-7
V: TRBV12-5
CDR3: CASGLVRGRVVYF

D: TRBD1
J: TRBJ1-2
V: TRBV6-5
CDR3: CASSYQQGNSYGYTF

D: TRBD1
J: TRBJ1-3
V: TRBV11-2
CDR3: CASSPDRSSGNTIYF

D: -
J: TRBJ2-3
V: TRBV13
CDR3: CASSLAGRDYYTDTQYF

D: -
J: TRBJ1-1
V: TRBV2
CDR3: CASSVLGGNTEAFF

D: TRBD2
J: TRBJ2-7
V: TRBV13
CDR3: CASSSGTSGPYEQYF

D: TRBD1
J: TRBJ1-2
V: TRBV4-1
CDR3: CASSQDPSGQVEYGYTF

D: TRBD1
J: TRBJ1-6
V: TRBV4-1
CDR3: CASSQDGSGGVSPLHF

D: TRBD2
J: TRBJ2-4
V: TRBV5-1
CDR3: CASSLVSLAGNIQYF

D: -
J: TRBJ1-2
V: TRBV19
CDR3: CASSIGGFYGYTF

D: -
J: TRBJ1-2
V: TRBV5-1
CDR3: CASSPLGASGGYTF

D: TRBD1
J: TRBJ1-5
V: TRBV6-4
CDR3: CASSPTGDNQPQHF

D: TRBD1
J: TRBJ2-4
V: TRBV2
CDR3: CASHYNRQGVGKNIQYF

D: TRBD1
J: TRBJ2-2
V: TRBV29-1
CDR3: CSVPETGGTGELFF

D: TRBD1
J: TRBJ1-1
V: TRBV5-5
CDR3: CASSLKVFRTGVIEAFF

D: -
J: TRBJ2-7
V: TRBV7-6
CDR3: CASSLRVGPSYEQYF

D: -
J: TRBJ2-2
V: TRBV9
CDR3: CASSVEGGELFF

D: TRBD1
J: TRBJ1-1
V: TRBV18
CDR3: CASSHDRVGGTEAFF

D: -
J: TRBJ2-1
V: TRBV5-1
CDR3: CASSSRGTHEQFF

D: -
J: TRBJ2-3
V: TRBV29-1
CDR3: CSVETGSTDTQYF

D: -
J: TRBJ2-3
V: TRBV6-1
CDR3: CASSEAVALSTDTQYF

D: TRBD1
J: TRBJ1-2
V: TRBV10-2
CDR3: CASSHRGLGGYTF

D: TRBD2
J: TRBJ2-7
V: TRBV25-1
CDR3: CASSFSGTSVYEQYF

D: TRBD1
J: TRBJ1-6
V: TRBV27
CDR3: CASSLTRGNSPLHF

D: -
J: TRBJ2-7
V: TRBV27
CDR3: CANRHLETKRCYEQYF

D: -
J: TRBJ2-7
V: TRBV6-5
CDR3: CASSLFGLSYEQYF

D: -
J: TRBJ1-4
V: TRBV29-1
CDR3: CSVHGAVGEKLFF

D: -
J: TRBJ1-2
V: TRBV11-3
CDR3: CASSLLGGADGYTF

D: -
J: TRBJ1-6
V: TRBV5-5
CDR3: CASSPGQDGSPLHF

D: -
J: TRBJ1-4
V: TRBV27
CDR3: CASRREQGVEKLFF

D: -
J: TRBJ1-5
V: TRBV6-1
CDR3: CASSEAGTPNQPQHF

D: -
J: TRBJ2-1
V: TRBV4-1
CDR3: CASSQDLAVASYNEQFF

D: -
J: TRBJ2-6
V: TRBV28
CDR3: CASSFRGGGANVLTF

D: -
J: TRBJ1-2
V: TRBV5-1
CDR3: CASSNRESNYTF

D: -
J: TRBJ1-1
V: TRBV10-3
CDR3: CAISDGVRQPEAFF

D: -
J: TRBJ1-2
V: TRBV4-2
CDR3: CASSSTGEDYGYTF

D: -
J: TRBJ2-3
V: TRBV7-6
CDR3: CASSLVVVEGGMTDTQYF

D: -
J: TRBJ1-2
V: TRBV9
CDR3: CASSERGGGYTF

D: -
J: TRBJ1-2
V: TRBV6-5
CDR3: CASRSAGVDGYTF

D: TRBD1
J: TRBJ1-3
V: TRBV5-5
CDR3: CASRQPGQGVGNTIYF

D: -
J: TRBJ2-7
V: TRBV6-1
CDR3: CASSELASVYEQYF

D: TRBD2
J: TRBJ2-1
V: TRBV7-6
CDR3: CASSPPGGMYNEQFF